This passage covers 12 T cell receptor beta chains from one sample sequenced in a study of cytomegalovirus exposure and HLA in healthy donors. A multiplex PCR was run with 60 Vbeta primers and 13 Jbeta primers. Clones were sequenced by immunoSEQ multiplex PCR, and TCRdb holds only the in-frame ones, with some missing. The sample gives approximately 150,000 clones, 80% to 85% of which show up once; about 2.5% is in the top ten. The sample taken for sequencing was PBMCs. The receptors were gathered from a male donor in good health and CMV-seronegative.

As regards this clone: Other nucleotide sequences from this sample produce the same CDR3. The chain employs TRBV10-1 and TRBJ2-3; tentatively, D is TRBD2 (6 bases). The germline V and J ends were trimmed by 0 bases and 1 base, with 8 bases remaining between them. Per the germline V gene, CDR1 is WNHNN and CDR2 is SYGVQD (reference sequence). The CDR3 totals 15 residues. The CDR3 spells CASSESGGGTDTQYF. The CDR3 DNA reads TGCGCCAGCAGTGAGTCGGGCGGGGGCACAGATACGCAGTATTTT.

The V call is TRBV7-9, the J call TRBJ1-1, with 8 bases matching TRBD1. This CDR3 is 16 amino acids long. Losses at the gene ends were 4 bases for V and 5 bases for J; bases not matched to a gene: 12. Germline CDR1 and CDR2: SEHNR and FQNEAQ (reference sequence). The CDR3 loop reads CASSSEGQGVRTEAFF. The CDR3 DNA reads as TGTGCCAGCAGCTCAGAAGGACAGGGAGTTCGAACTGAAGCTTTCTTT.

This rearrangement joins TRBV6-1 to TRBJ2-4, with D possibly matching TRBD1 (5 bases). V was shortened by 3 bases and J by 0 bases, with 12 bases between the two germline ends. Germline values: CDR1 MNHNS, CDR2 SASEGT. This CDR3 has 16 residues. CDR3 sequence reads: CASSDTGRLAKNIQYF. The CDR3 bases are TGTGCCAGCAGTGACACAGGCCGACTAGCCAAAAACATTCAGTACTTC.

The V gene is TRBV6-1, the J gene TRBJ2-4; TRBD1 is a possible D gene (5 bases). With 6 bases removed from V and 0 bases from J, the gap between germline ends came to 12 bases. The germline V gene has CDR1 MNHNS and CDR2 SASEGT. This CDR3 region has 15 residues. This CDR3 is CASRDQGLAKNIQYF. DNA for the CDR3: TGTGCCAGCAGAGACCAGGGCCTAGCCAAAAACATTCAGTACTTC.

V and J are TRBV5-5 and TRBJ2-7; 8 positions match TRBD1. The CDR3 has 15 amino acids. V was clipped by 5 bases and J by 2 bases; unmatched bases: 9. Germline CDR1 and CDR2: SGHKS and YYEKEE (reference sequence). The CDR3, as DNA: TGTGCCAGCAGGATGGGGACAGGAGTTACCTACGAGCAGTACTTC. It encodes CASRMGTGVTYEQYF.

This chain uses TRBV2 with TRBJ2-3; 7 bases are a match to TRBD1. V was clipped by 6 bases and J by 2 bases; unmatched bases: 8. Germline CDR1 SNHLY, CDR2 FYNNEI. The CDR3 totals 15 residues. The CDR3 DNA sequence: TGTGCCAGCAGGTCCCAGGGGGTCTCCACAGATACGCAGTATTTT. It translates to CASRSQGVSTDTQYF.

Remarks on this clone: At one of its ends the junction is not consistent with the germline gene, which may arise from a read error. CDR3 protein: CSSSREEYGYTF. In DNA form, the CDR3 reads TGTTCCAGCAGCCGGGAGGAATATGGCTACACCTTC. V and J are TRBV7-9 and TRBJ1-2; no reliable D call. Germline loops: CDR1 SEHNR, CDR2 FQNEAQ (reference sequence). This CDR3 spans 12 amino acids.

The rearrangement uses TRBV18 and TRBJ1-5; no reliable D call. This CDR3 has 13 amino acids. Germline CDR1 KGHSH, CDR2 LQKENI. V lost 3 bases to trimming and J lost 6 bases, with 9 bases between them. CDR3 nucleotide sequence: TGTGCCAGCTCACCGAGGGATGGTCAGCCCCAGCATTTT. Its translation: CASSPRDGQPQHF.

This chain links TRBV6-1 with TRBJ2-7; 8 nucleotides agree with TRBD1. In germline, CDR1 is MNHNS, CDR2 SASEGT. The CDR3 totals 13 residues. Trimming at V came to 6 bases and at J to 6 bases, leaving 7 bases not matched to a gene. CDR3 loop: CASSRGQRREQYF. The CDR3 nucleotides are TGTGCCAGCAGCAGGGGGCAAAGACGCGAGCAGTACTTC.

The J gene is TRBJ1-3, the V gene TRBV7-9; D is uncertain. V lost 8 bases and J 0 bases, leaving 11 bases between the germline ends. From germline, CDR1 is SEHNR and CDR2 FQNEAQ (reference sequence). The CDR3 length is 14 residues. CDR3 residues: CASGSGFSGNTIYF. Written as DNA, the CDR3 is TGTGCCAGCGGATCAGGTTTCTCTGGAAACACCATATATTTT.

Here the CDR3 DNA reads TGCGCCAGCAGACTCGGCGGGGAGCTGTTTTTT. Translated: CASRLGGELFF. The rearrangement uses TRBV10-2 and TRBJ2-2; D ambiguous. Germline loops: CDR1 WSHSY, CDR2 SAAADI. The germline V and J ends were trimmed by 6 bases and 7 bases, with 6 bases remaining between them. The CDR3 loop spans 11 amino acids.

The rearrangement links TRBV2 to TRBJ1-5; tentative D call: TRBD1 (5 bases). Germline values: CDR1 SNHLY, CDR2 FYNNEI. This CDR3 is 16 amino acids long. V lost 3 bases to trimming and J lost 3 bases, with 15 bases between them. The CDR3 DNA reads TGTGCCAGCAGTGAGTATAGGGGTAAGGTCAATCAGCCCCAGCATTTT. Translating gives CASSEYRGKVNQPQHF.